The TCR beta chain described here comes from a study of cytomegalovirus exposure and HLA in healthy donors. General study points: Reports indicated that the classifier achieved high specificity and sensitivity in diagnosing cytomegalovirus status. In vitro work confirmed that a few CMV-associated chains recognize CMV antigens. TCR beta chains numbering more than 150 were designated cytomegalovirus-associated.

Libraries were prepared by immunoSEQ multiplex PCR; TCRdb keeps only in-frame clonotypes and omits some of them. The table has 130,000 to 150,000 clones, over 80% seen once. CDR1 is MDHEN and CDR2 is SYDVKM in the germline V gene. Trimming cost V 3 bases and J 2 bases, with 8 bases left between them. CDR3 size: 13 residues. With regard to this clone: Antigen unknown.

The receptor was derived from a woman aged 25 to 39 in good health and CMV-seropositive. Source material: PBMCs. The chain has TRBV28 and TRBJ2-7; D gene unclear. This CDR3 is CASSLMGPYEQYF. In DNA form, the CDR3 reads TGTGCCAGCAGTTTGATGGGCCCCTACGAGCAGTACTTC.